This T cell receptor beta chain derives from a study of cytomegalovirus exposure and HLA in healthy donors. General observations from the study: There were three CMV-associated chains whose specificity for CMV antigens was confirmed in vitro.

Germline-derived CDR1 and CDR2 are MDHEN and SYDVKM. The CDR3 runs 13 residues. The ends were cut back, 6 bases at V and 2 bases at J, with 11 bases in the middle. This clone was counted a few times. Its antigen is unidentified. Measured with immunoSEQ multiplex PCR; TCRdb has only the in-frame clones, and not every one. Of approximately 280,000 clones detected, around 87% appear once; the ten largest clones hold about 0.86%. The material sequenced was PBMCs. This receptor was identified in a woman aged 18-29 years in good health and CMV-seronegative. The chain couples TRBV28 to TRBJ2-7; D is possibly TRBD2 (7 bases). This chain's CDR3 is CASRMGGPYEQYF. CDR3 bases: TGTGCCAGCAGAATGGGGGGGCCCTACGAGCAGTACTTC.